This entry lists 27 T cell receptor beta chains sequenced from one sample in a study of T-cell reconstitution after alpha-beta-depleted transplantation in children. The TCRbeta library was prepared with unique molecular identifiers. One entry per CDR3 protein, called by TCRdb with MiXCR from the PCR reads. The data contain about 540,000 distinct CDR3 sequences, 25% to 30% of them singletons. The sample was PBMCs, taken before TCRalphabeta/CD19-depleted stem cell transplant. These receptors all come from a boy younger than two with Wiskott-Aldrich syndrome, due to receive a stem cell transplant.

This sequence joins TRBV3-1 and TRBJ1-6, with D maybe TRBD1 (6 bases). Trimming left V 1 base short and J 10 bases short, with 14 bases between. CDR1 is LGHDT, CDR2 YNNKEL, per germline (reference sequence). The CDR3 runs 15 residues. The CDR3 loop reads CASSQGRTGWSPLHF. CDR3 in DNA: TGTGCCAGCAGCCAAGGAAGAACAGGGTGGTCACCCCTCCACTTT.

The V gene is TRBV5-1, the J gene TRBJ2-5; D is unclear. The CDR3 covers 15 residues. Germline V gene lookup returns CDR1 SGHRS and CDR2 YFSETQ. The V end was cut by 0 bases, the J end by 1 base, with 10 bases between. CDR3 coding DNA: TGCGCCAGCAGCTTGGAGTCACAGTCCCAAGAGACCCAGTACTTC. Protein: CASSLESQSQETQYF.

As regards this clonotype: Being one base from a much bigger clone, this may be a read error. The chain uses TRBV5-1 and TRBJ1-5; the D gene is possibly TRBD1 (6 bases). The germline V gene has CDR1 SGHRS and CDR2 YFSETQ. The CDR3 spans 15 residues. CDR3 protein: CASSLEGNTGQRQHF. The CDR3 DNA sequence: TGCGCCAGCAGCTTGGAGGGGAACACAGGGCAGCGCCAGCATTTT. The complete variable domain, with remaining parts taken from reference TRBV5-1 and TRBJ1-5, reads KAGVTQTPRYLIKTRGQQVTLSCSPISGHRSVSWYQQTPGQGLQFLFEYFSETQRNKGNFPGRFSGRQFSNSRSEMNVSTLELGDSALYLCASSLEGNTGQRQHFGDGTRLSIL.

J is TRBJ2-3 and V is TRBV29-1, with 8 bases aligning to TRBD2. Trimming cost V 3 bases and J 6 bases; bases outside gene matches: 8. This CDR3 has 14 residues. Germline CDR1 reads SQVTM; CDR2 reads ANQGSEA. Here the CDR3 reads CSVEGRGGLDTQYF. In nucleotides, the CDR3 is TGCAGCGTTGAGGGTCGGGGGGGCCTTGATACGCAGTATTTT.

This clonotype was picked up a small number of times. The gene calls are TRBV7-2 and TRBJ2-7; tentatively, D is TRBD2 (6 bases). The CDR3 runs 15 residues. The V gene's germline CDR1 is SGHTA and CDR2 FQGNSA. V was shortened by 2 bases and J by 1 base, with 12 bases between the two germline ends. The CDR3 DNA is TGTGCCAGCAGCTTATATGCGGGATGGTCCTACGAGCAGTACTTC. Encoded protein: CASSLYAGWSYEQYF.

V and J are TRBV5-1 and TRBJ2-3; D perhaps matches TRBD2 (6 bases). V lost 8 bases, J lost 4 bases, and 14 bases lay in between. The CDR3 is made up of 13 amino acids. CDR1 SGHRS and CDR2 YFSETQ come from the germline V gene. The CDR3 DNA follows: TGCGCCAGTGGTGGAAGGGAGGCAGATACGCAGTATTTT. Translating it yields CASGGREADTQYF.

This clonotype turned up a few times. The gene calls are TRBV5-1 and TRBJ2-5, with TRBD2 matching over 14 bases. This CDR3 is built from 16 residues. J lost 5 bases, V lost 3 bases, and 6 bases had no gene match. Germline V gene data show CDR1 as SGHRS and CDR2 as YFSETQ. In DNA, the CDR3 is TGCGCCAGCAGCTCCGGACTAGCGGGAGGCCGGGAGACCCAGTACTTC. Protein product: CASSSGLAGGRETQYF. Drawing the rest from reference TRBV5-1 and TRBJ2-5, the complete variable domain is KAGVTQTPRYLIKTRGQQVTLSCSPISGHRSVSWYQQTPGQGLQFLFEYFSETQRNKGNFPGRFSGRQFSNSRSEMNVSTLELGDSALYLCASSSGLAGGRETQYFGPGTRLLVL.

The chain carries TRBV19 and TRBJ1-5; D gene uncertain. The germline V gene has CDR1 LNHDA and CDR2 SQIVND (reference sequence). Trimming removed 5 bases at V and 8 bases at J, with 10 bases between. CDR3 length: 12 amino acids. CDR3 DNA: TGTGCCAGTAGTCCCCGACTGAAGCCCCAGCATTTT. Encoded protein: CASSPRLKPQHF.

V gene TRBV10-3 combines with J gene TRBJ2-7, with D hard to call. V shed 9 bases and J shed 1 base, with 13 bases lying between them. Per germline, CDR1 ENHRY and CDR2 SYGVKD. This CDR3 spans 13 amino acids. CDR3 DNA: TGTGCCATTCGTCAGACGTCTTCCTACGAGCAGTACTTC. Translating gives CAIRQTSSYEQYF.

V gene TRBV29-1 combines with J gene TRBJ2-4; possibly TRBD2 for D (6 bases). CDR1 is SQVTM, CDR2 ANQGSEA, per germline. There are 15 residues in the CDR3. Trimming removed 5 bases at V and 0 bases at J, with 14 bases between. In nucleotides, the CDR3 is TGCAGCGTTCGAGCGCTCGGGGGAGCCAAAAACATTCAGTACTTC. Amino acids: CSVRALGGAKNIQYF.

A few counts support this clonotype. The chain has TRBV18 and TRBJ1-1; unclear D gene. V lost 3 bases and J 0 bases, leaving 17 bases between the germline ends. The CDR3 spans 17 residues. Germline V CDR1 and CDR2: KGHSH, LQKENI. The CDR3 DNA follows: TGTGCCAGCTCACCTAGGTTCGGGCAGGTGGTGAACACTGAAGCTTTCTTT. This sequence encodes CASSPRFGQVVNTEAFF.

V usage is TRBV10-3 and J usage is TRBJ2-3, with 8 bases fitting TRBD2. The junction had 6 bases not matched to a gene; V was cut back by 6 bases and J by 1 base. This CDR3 contains 15 residues. The germline gives CDR1 ENHRY, CDR2 SYGVKD. The CDR3 DNA is TGTGCCATCAGCCTACTAGCGGAGCGCACAGATACGCAGTATTTT. It yields the protein CAISLLAERTDTQYF.

This rearrangement joins TRBV4-2 to TRBJ1-2; no definite D call. V was trimmed by 0 bases and J by 3 bases, leaving 17 bases between them. CDR3 length equals 17 residues. The germline V gene has CDR1 LGHNA and CDR2 YNFKEQ. The CDR3 bases are TGTGCCAGCAGCCAAGAGGCGACCTCCAGGTTGGACTATGGCTACACCTTC. It specifies CASSQEATSRLDYGYTF.

This clonotype was seen a few times. The genes are TRBV20-1 and TRBJ2-5; 7 bases map to TRBD2. The CDR3 length is 15 residues. V trimming: 0 bases; J trimming: 2 bases; junction bases outside the gene matches: 6. Germline CDR1 and CDR2: DFQATT and SNEGSKA (reference sequence). The CDR3 loop reads CSARDRRLAQETQYF. For the CDR3, the DNA is TGCAGTGCTAGAGATAGGCGACTAGCTCAAGAGACCCAGTACTTC.

This clonotype was counted a few times. The chain carries TRBV30 and TRBJ2-1; D may be TRBD2 (6 bases). Trimming pared 5 bases from V and 15 bases from J, leaving 20 bases between. The CDR3 length is 12 residues. CDR1 and CDR2 (germline): GTSNPN, SVGIG (reference sequence). DNA of the CDR3: TGTGCCTGGGTCGGGGGAGCTGACAATGCGTTCTTC. It codes for CAWVGGADNAFF. The full variable domain, with the rest looked up from reference TRBV30 and TRBJ2-1, is SQTIHQWPATLVQPVGSPLSLECTVEGTSNPNLYWYRQAAGRGLQLLFYSVGIGQISSEVPQNLSASRPQDRQFILSSKKLLLSDSGFYLCAWVGGADNAFFGPGTRLTVL.

The rearrangement uses TRBV7-9 and TRBJ1-6; 8 bases line up with TRBD1. The germline gives CDR1 SEHNR, CDR2 FQNEAQ (reference sequence). Trimming at V came to 5 bases and at J to 7 bases, leaving 4 bases not matched to a gene. The CDR3 has 14 amino acids. The CDR3 DNA reads as TGTGCCAGCAGCAAGACAGGGGCGAATTCACCCCTCCACTTT. This translates into CASSKTGANSPLHF.

This clonotype was picked up a small number of times. The chain combines TRBV9 with TRBJ2-1, with 12 positions matching TRBD2. Germline V gene sequence: CDR1 SGDLS, CDR2 YYNGEE. The CDR3 extends over 15 amino acids. The junction had 5 bases not matched to a gene; V was cut back by 3 bases and J by 7 bases. The CDR3 protein is CASSASGRAWNEQFF. The CDR3 coding sequence is TGTGCCAGCAGCGCTAGCGGGAGGGCGTGGAATGAGCAGTTCTTC. Based on the CDR3 plus reference TRBV9 and TRBJ2-1, the full variable domain is DSGVTQTPKHLITATGQRVTLRCSPRSGDLSVYWYQQSLDQGLQFLIQYYNGEERAKGNILERFSAQQFPDLHSELNLSSLELGDSALYFCASSASGRAWNEQFFGPGTRLTVL.

This clonotype was found a few times. The rearrangement joins TRBV10-2 to TRBJ2-3, with 8 bases matching TRBD2. The CDR3 is 13 amino acids. Germline V CDR1 and CDR2: WSHSY, SAAADI. V lost 5 bases, J lost 4 bases, and 2 bases stayed unmatched. CDR3 loop: CASSTSGADTQYF. In DNA, the CDR3 is TGCGCCAGCAGTACTAGCGGAGCAGATACGCAGTATTTT.

CDR3 DNA: TGTGCCAGCTCATCGATTCGGGGGGATGGCTACACCTTC. Translating gives CASSSIRGDGYTF. The chain recombines TRBV18 with TRBJ1-2, with D perhaps matching TRBD1 (5 bases). Germline CDR1 KGHSH, CDR2 LQKENI. This CDR3 is 13 amino acids long. The ends were cut back, 5 bases at V and 6 bases at J, with 13 bases in the middle.

The chain uses TRBV12-3 or TRBV12-4 and TRBJ2-1, with 7 nucleotides matching TRBD1. The CDR3 sequence is 15 residues long. V lost 3 bases and J lost 6; bases outside the gene matches: 8. This CDR3 is CASSFLTTGFNEQFF. As DNA, the CDR3 is TGTGCCAGCAGTTTCCTAACGACAGGGTTCAATGAGCAGTTCTTC.

This chain links TRBV29-1 with TRBJ2-1, with no clear D. The CDR3 runs to 14 residues. The ends were cut back, 1 base at V and 2 bases at J, with 9 bases in the middle. From germline, CDR1 is SQVTM and CDR2 ANQGSEA. This CDR3 reads CSVEGGSAYNEQFF. The DNA for the CDR3 is TGCAGCGTTGAAGGGGGATCCGCCTACAATGAGCAGTTCTTC.

This rearrangement joins TRBV9 to TRBJ2-3; D may be TRBD1 or TRBD2 (5 bases each). The ends were cut back, 0 bases at V and 4 bases at J, with 12 bases in the middle. CDR3 length: 15 amino acids. Germline values: CDR1 SGDLS, CDR2 YYNGEE. CDR3 loop: CASSVGGRPADTQYF. In nucleotides, the CDR3 is TGTGCCAGCAGCGTAGGGGGACGACCCGCAGATACGCAGTATTTT.

This chain joins TRBV10-3 and TRBJ2-5; the match to TRBD2 covers 11 bases. V lost 6 bases and J lost 5; bases outside the gene matches: 11. This CDR3 has 16 residues. Germline V gene sequence: CDR1 ENHRY, CDR2 SYGVKD. CDR3 amino acids: CAISPRLAGGRETQYF. The CDR3, as DNA: TGTGCCATCAGCCCCAGGCTAGCGGGAGGCCGGGAGACCCAGTACTTC.

The chain employs TRBV2 and TRBJ2-1; a possible D gene is TRBD1 (6 bases). V lost 7 bases and J 8 bases, leaving 18 bases between the germline ends. Germline V gene lookup returns CDR1 SNHLY and CDR2 FYNNEI. The CDR3 covers 14 residues. The CDR3 spells CASTGRLGAHEQFF. The DNA of the CDR3 is TGTGCCAGCACGGGACGCCTGGGGGCCCATGAGCAGTTCTTC.

This clonotype has more than one count but fewer than ten. The chain uses TRBV5-1 and TRBJ2-3; D not certain. V shed 7 bases and J shed 6 bases, with 18 bases lying between them. This CDR3 has 14 amino acids. Germline-derived CDR1 and CDR2 are SGHRS and YFSETQ. The CDR3 DNA is TGCGCCAGCGGCCCCCGGCCCGGGCGGGATACGCAGTATTTT. Residues: CASGPRPGRDTQYF.

The chain has TRBV5-1 and TRBJ2-7, with 10 bases aligning to TRBD2. V was clipped by 4 bases and J by 1 base; unmatched bases: 5. This CDR3 spans 15 amino acids. Germline assignment: CDR1 SGHRS and CDR2 YFSETQ. As DNA, the CDR3 is TGCGCCAGCAGCCGAGGACTAGCGGTATCCTACGAGCAGTACTTC. This sequence encodes CASSRGLAVSYEQYF. The full variable domain, rest sourced from reference TRBV5-1 and TRBJ2-7, is KAGVTQTPRYLIKTRGQQVTLSCSPISGHRSVSWYQQTPGQGLQFLFEYFSETQRNKGNFPGRFSGRQFSNSRSEMNVSTLELGDSALYLCASSRGLAVSYEQYFGPGTRLTVT.

Only a few counts were recorded for this clonotype. The V and J genes are TRBV2 and TRBJ2-7; D ambiguous. V lost 6 bases and J 6 bases, leaving 12 bases between the germline ends. CDR1 is SNHLY, CDR2 FYNNEI, per germline. This CDR3 has 12 amino acids. Here the CDR3 DNA reads TGTGCCAGCAGAAAGCTCCCAGGCGAGCAGTACTTC. Amino acids: CASRKLPGEQYF.